This TCR beta chain was recorded in a study of blood T cell repertoires in COVID-19. Study at large: COVID-19 samples, acute and convalescent, were from the United States, Italy and Spain. In each case, the material was cDNA or gDNA derived from T cells, B-cell-depleted T cells, or PBMCs.

Germline CDR1 and CDR2: LNHDA and SQIVND (reference sequence). V lost 6 bases and J lost 3; bases outside the gene matches: 7. The CDR3 is 14 residues long. Authors' methods: Cell counts per sample came from amplifying reference gene primers. Only in-frame clones appear in the TCRdb table, and some are missing; sequencing was by immunoSEQ multiplex PCR. That table is the source of V, J and clone size, and D and trimming were worked out from the DNA. The table records roughly 280,000 clones, about 88% of them present only once. Across fewer than 25 US areas, participants ranged in age from about 18 to 89 years.

The clonotype was recovered from a woman aged 45-65 years who had recovered from COVID-19. The genes are TRBV19 and TRBJ2-7, with 8 bases identical to TRBD1. The sample consisted of PBMCs or T cells enriched from blood (not recorded which). The CDR3 nucleotides read TGTGCCAGTAGCCGGGGACAGGTGATCTACGAGCAGTACTTC. This encodes CASSRGQVIYEQYF.